The 5 T cell receptor beta chains presented below share a single source sample, sequenced in a study of T cells in Graves' hyperthyroidism and ophthalmopathy. Researchers took RNA transcripts and amplified the TCR beta CDR3 regions from them. The TCR CDR3 first-round RT-PCR relied on the HTBI primer set. TCRdb reprocessed the multiplex PCR reads via MiXCR and lists one record per CDR3 protein. Counted here are around 350,000 distinct CDR3 sequences, more than 20% occurring once; the ten biggest clones make up 73%. The source material was blood. The receptors derive from a man aged 45-65 years with Graves' hyperthyroidism.

The CDR3 reads CASQRGNKETQYF. In nucleotides, the CDR3 is TGTGCCAGCCAGCGGGGAAATAAAGAGACCCAGTACTTC. V gene TRBV28 combines with J gene TRBJ2-5; 7 bases are shared with TRBD2. After removal of 8 bases from V and 3 bases from J, the junction contained 6 bases not matched to a gene. CDR3 length equals 13 residues. Germline V gives CDR1 MDHEN, CDR2 SYDVKM. The complete variable domain, with remaining parts taken from reference TRBV28 and TRBJ2-5, reads DVKVTQSSRYLVKRTGEKVFLECVQDMDHENMFWYRQDPGLGLRLIYFSYDVKMKEKGDIPEGYSVSREKKERFSLILESASTNQTSMYLCASQRGNKETQYFGPGTRLLVL.

This clonotype was counted many times. The chain links TRBV7-9 to TRBJ2-5, with no clear D. The V and J ends lost 5 bases and 2 bases respectively, with 6 bases between them. This CDR3 spans 12 amino acids. CDR1 and CDR2 (germline): SEHNR, FQNEAQ (reference sequence). This chain's CDR3 is CASSPQQETQYF. CDR3 bases: TGTGCCAGCAGCCCACAACAAGAGACCCAGTACTTC. Full variable domain (rest looked up from reference TRBV7-9 and TRBJ2-5): DTGVSQNPRHKITKRGQNVTFRCDPISEHNRLYWYRQTLGQGPEFLTYFQNEAQLEKSRLLSDRFSAERPKGSFSTLEIQRTEQGDSAMYLCASSPQQETQYFGPGTRLLVL.

For this clonotype: The DNA is omitted, as the CDR3 cannot be located on it reliably, and the CDR3 follows TCRdb's listing. The J gene is TRBJ1-1, the V gene TRBV7-2. The CDR3 length equals 22 residues, ends included. Germline V gene lookup returns CDR1 SGHTA and CDR2 FQGNSA. The CDR3 region is CASSLAAGANEQYFGPGTEAFF.

V gene TRBV2 combines with J gene TRBJ1-6; perhaps TRBD1 as D (6 bases). The CDR3 is 14 amino acids. Germline V gene data show CDR1 as SNHLY and CDR2 as FYNNEI. V dropped 4 bases and J dropped 10 bases, with 14 bases sitting between them. In DNA, the CDR3 is TGTGCCAGCAGTGTGAACAGGGTAGAGTCACCCCTCCACTTT. Amino acids: CASSVNRVESPLHF.

This clonotype was counted many times. This sequence joins TRBV30 and TRBJ1-1; D gene unclear. CDR1 and CDR2 from the germline V gene are GTSNPN and SVGIG (reference sequence). The CDR3 contains 13 residues. The V and J ends lost 2 bases and 3 bases respectively, with 10 bases between them. The CDR3 bases are TGTGCCTGGAGTAAAAATGGCGACACTGAAGCTTTCTTT. Its translation is CAWSKNGDTEAFF.